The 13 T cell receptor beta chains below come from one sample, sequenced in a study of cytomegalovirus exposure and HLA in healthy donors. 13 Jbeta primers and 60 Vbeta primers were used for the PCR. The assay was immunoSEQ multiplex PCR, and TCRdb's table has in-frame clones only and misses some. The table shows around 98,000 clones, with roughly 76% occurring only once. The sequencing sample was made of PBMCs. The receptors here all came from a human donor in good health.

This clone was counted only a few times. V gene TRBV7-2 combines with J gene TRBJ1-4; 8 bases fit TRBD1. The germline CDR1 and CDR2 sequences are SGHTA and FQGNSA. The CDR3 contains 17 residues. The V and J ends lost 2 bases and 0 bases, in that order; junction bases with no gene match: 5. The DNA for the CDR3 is TGTGCCAGCAGCTTAAATGGACAGGGAACAACTAATGAAAAACTGTTTTTT. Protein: CASSLNGQGTTNEKLFF.

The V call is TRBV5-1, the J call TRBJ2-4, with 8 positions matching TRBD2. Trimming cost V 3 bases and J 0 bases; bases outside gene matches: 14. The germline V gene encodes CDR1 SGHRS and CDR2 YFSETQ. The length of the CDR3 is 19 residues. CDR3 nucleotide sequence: TGCGCCAGCAGCTCCGGAGCGGGGGTACCGAAACTAGCCAAAAACATTCAGTACTTC. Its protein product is CASSSGAGVPKLAKNIQYF.

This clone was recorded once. CDR3 in DNA: TGTGCCAGCAGTGACGGACTCAGGGGGCACCGGTACTTC. It encodes CASSDGLRGHRYF. The genes are TRBV6-1 and TRBJ2-7; the match to TRBD1 covers 8 bases. Losses at the gene ends were 3 bases for V and 12 bases for J; bases not matched to a gene: 10. Germline V gene sequence: CDR1 MNHNS, CDR2 SASEGT. The CDR3 totals 13 residues.

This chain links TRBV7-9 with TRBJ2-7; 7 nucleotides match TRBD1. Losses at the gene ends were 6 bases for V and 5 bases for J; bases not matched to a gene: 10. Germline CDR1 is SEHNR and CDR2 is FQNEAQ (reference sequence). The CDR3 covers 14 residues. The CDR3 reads CASSDTGTVHEQYF. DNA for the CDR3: TGTGCCAGCAGTGACACAGGGACAGTCCACGAGCAGTACTTC.

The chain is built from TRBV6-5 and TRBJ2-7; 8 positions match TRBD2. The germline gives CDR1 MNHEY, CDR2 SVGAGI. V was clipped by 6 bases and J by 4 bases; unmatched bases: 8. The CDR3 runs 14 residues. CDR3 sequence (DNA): TGTGCCAGCAGGGATATAGCGGGGAGGTACGAGCAGTACTTC. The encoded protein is CASRDIAGRYEQYF.

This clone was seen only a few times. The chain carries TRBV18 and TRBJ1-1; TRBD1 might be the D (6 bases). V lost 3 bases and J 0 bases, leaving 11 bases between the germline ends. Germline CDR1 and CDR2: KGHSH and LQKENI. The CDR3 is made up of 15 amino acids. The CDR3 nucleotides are TGTGCCAGCTCACCCCAGGACAGAGTGAACACTGAAGCTTTCTTT. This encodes CASSPQDRVNTEAFF.

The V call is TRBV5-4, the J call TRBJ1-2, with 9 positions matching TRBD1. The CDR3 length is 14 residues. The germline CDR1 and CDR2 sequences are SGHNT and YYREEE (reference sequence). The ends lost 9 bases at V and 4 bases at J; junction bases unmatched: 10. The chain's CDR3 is CATYGTGISYGYTF. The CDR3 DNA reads TGTGCCACCTATGGGACAGGGATATCCTATGGCTACACCTTC.

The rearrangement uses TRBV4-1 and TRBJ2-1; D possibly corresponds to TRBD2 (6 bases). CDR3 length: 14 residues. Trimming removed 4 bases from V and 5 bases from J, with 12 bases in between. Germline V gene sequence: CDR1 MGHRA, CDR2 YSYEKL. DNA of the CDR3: TGCGCCAGCAGCCGCTGGGACTTCGACAATGAGCAGTTCTTC. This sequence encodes CASSRWDFDNEQFF.

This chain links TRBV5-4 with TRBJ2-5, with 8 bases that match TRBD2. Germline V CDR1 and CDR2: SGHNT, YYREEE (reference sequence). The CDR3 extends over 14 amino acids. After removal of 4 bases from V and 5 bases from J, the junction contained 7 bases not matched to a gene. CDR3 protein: CASSTGLAGETQYF. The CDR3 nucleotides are TGTGCCAGCAGCACCGGACTAGCAGGCGAGACCCAGTACTTC.

The CDR3 is CASSRAGGRYNEQFF. CDR3 coding DNA: TGTGCCAGCAGCAGAGCGGGAGGGCGTTACAATGAGCAGTTCTTC. V usage is TRBV27 and J usage is TRBJ2-1, with TRBD2 matching over 10 bases. This CDR3 has 15 residues. Trimming cost V 6 bases and J 4 bases; bases outside gene matches: 6. Germline V gene data show CDR1 as MNHEY and CDR2 as SMNVEV (reference sequence).

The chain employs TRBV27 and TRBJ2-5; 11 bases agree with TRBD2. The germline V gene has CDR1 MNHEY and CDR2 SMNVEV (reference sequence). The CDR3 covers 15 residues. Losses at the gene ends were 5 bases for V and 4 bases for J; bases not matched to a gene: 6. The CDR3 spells CASSILAGGSETQYF. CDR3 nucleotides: TGTGCCAGCAGTATTCTAGCGGGGGGCTCAGAGACCCAGTACTTC.

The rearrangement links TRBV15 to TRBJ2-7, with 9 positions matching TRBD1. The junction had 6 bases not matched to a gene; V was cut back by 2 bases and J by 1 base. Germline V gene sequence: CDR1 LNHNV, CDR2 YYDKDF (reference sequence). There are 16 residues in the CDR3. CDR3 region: CATSRKPGQGSYEQYF. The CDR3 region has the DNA TGTGCCACCAGCAGAAAACCGGGACAGGGATCCTACGAGCAGTACTTC.

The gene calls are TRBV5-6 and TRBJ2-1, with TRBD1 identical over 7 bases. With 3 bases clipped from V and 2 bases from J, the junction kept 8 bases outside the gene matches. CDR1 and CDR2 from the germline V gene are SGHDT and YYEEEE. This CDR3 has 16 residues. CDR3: CASSSVTQGAYNEQFF. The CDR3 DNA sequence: TGTGCCAGCAGCTCGGTAACCCAGGGGGCCTACAATGAGCAGTTCTTC.